This T cell receptor (beta chain) emerged from a study of blood T cell repertoires in COVID-19. Study-wide context: COVID-19 samples collected from the United States, Italy and Spain covered acute and convalescent phases. Sample material is recorded as cDNA or gDNA derived from T cells, B-cell-depleted T cells, or PBMCs.

V lost 2 bases and J lost 5; bases outside the gene matches: 9. Germline CDR1 is SGHRS and CDR2 is YFSETQ. CDR3 length: 15 residues. Per the original data handling: Scientists estimated how many nucleated cells there were by amplifying reference gene primers. Data came from immunoSEQ multiplex PCR; TCRdb stores just in-frame clones and leaves some out. That table supplies the V and J calls and clone size; D and trimming were determined from the DNA. The table includes nearly 350,000 clones, around four fifths detected once. J is TRBJ2-5 and V is TRBV5-1; 7 bases align to TRBD1. This clonotype was sampled from a man aged 25-40 years with active or convalescent COVID-19. Input material: peripheral blood. The CDR3 DNA follows: TGCGCCAGCAGCTTTGGGCCAGGGGGTTCGGAGACCCAGTACTTC. Amino acid sequence: CASSFGPGGSETQYF.